These 14 T cell receptor beta chains came from one sample sequenced in a study of CD8 T cells in Susac syndrome (dated by TCRdb to the late 2010s). The library was made by the immunoSEQ multiplex PCR assay. RNA was extracted using the RNeasy kit, and 0.5 to 1 microgram was reverse transcribed with random hexamers. TCRdb itself trimmed the public reads at Q25 with fastp, ran MiXCR and retained productive beta chains. Identical CDR3 protein sequences are pooled into one entry, listed with their most common genes and DNA. This sample comprises 160,000 or so distinct CDR3 sequences, around 95% of them detected only once. In total, the top ten clones hold less than 0.2% of the sample. Sequenced: CD8+ T cells from PBMCs. The receptor source for this set is a human donor with multiple sclerosis.

The CDR3 nucleotides are TGTGCCAGCAGCTTAGAACCCGGGACAGGGCGTGGGGAGCAGTACTTC. Protein product: CASSLEPGTGRGEQYF. V gene TRBV11-2 combines with J gene TRBJ2-7; 9 nucleotides align to TRBD1. Germline V gives CDR1 SGHAT, CDR2 FQNNGV. This CDR3 spans 16 amino acids. J lost 7 bases, V lost 0 bases, and 10 bases had no gene match.

The chain joins TRBV28 to TRBJ2-7; 8 bases are shared with TRBD2. Per the germline V gene, CDR1 is MDHEN and CDR2 is SYDVKM. The CDR3 consists of 19 residues. V shed 3 bases and J 0 bases; nucleotides not matched to a gene: 16. CDR3 in DNA: TGTGCCAGCAGTTTCGCGGACTCCGGGACTAGACTTAGCTCCTACGAGCAGTACTTC. Protein: CASSFADSGTRLSSYEQYF.

The chain joins TRBV29-1 to TRBJ1-2, with D perhaps TRBD1 (5 bases). CDR3 size: 11 residues. The germline gives CDR1 SQVTM, CDR2 ANQGSEA. CDR3 region: CSAGTDYGYTF. The CDR3, as DNA: TGCAGTGCCGGGACGGACTATGGCTACACCTTC.

A few counts support this clonotype. This chain uses TRBV7-9 with TRBJ1-5, with D perhaps TRBD1 (6 bases). CDR3 length: 13 amino acids. With 1 base removed from V and 7 bases from J, the gap between germline ends came to 8 bases. Germline-derived CDR1 and CDR2 are SEHNR and FQNEAQ (reference sequence). CDR3 bases: TGTGCCAGCAGCTTAGGCGGGGGCCAGCCCCAGCATTTT. Its translation: CASSLGGGQPQHF.

The genes are TRBV4-1 and TRBJ2-3; TRBD2 is a possible D gene (6 bases). Germline CDR1 MGHRA, CDR2 YSYEKL. The CDR3 loop spans 16 amino acids. The ends were cut back, 0 bases at V and 5 bases at J, with 15 bases in the middle. The CDR3 region is CASSQEFQRELDTQYF. The DNA for the CDR3 is TGCGCCAGCAGCCAAGAATTTCAACGGGAGCTAGATACGCAGTATTTT.

DNA for the CDR3: TGTGCCAGCAGTTTATTGTCAGGACGCAATGAGCAGTTCTTC. This gives the protein CASSLLSGRNEQFF. The gene calls are TRBV27 and TRBJ2-1; D is unresolved. The V and J ends lost 1 base and 6 bases respectively, with 10 bases between them. This CDR3 spans 14 amino acids. From germline, CDR1 is MNHEY and CDR2 SMNVEV (reference sequence).

V gene TRBV6-2 or TRBV6-3 combines with J gene TRBJ2-1; no reliable D call. From germline, CDR1 is MNHEY and CDR2 SVGEGT. The CDR3 runs 10 residues. The V end was cut by 8 bases, the J end by 9 bases, with 8 bases between. The CDR3 sequence is CASGWSEQFF. CDR3 DNA sequence: TGTGCCAGCGGGTGGAGTGAGCAGTTCTTC.

The chain links TRBV12-3 or TRBV12-4 to TRBJ1-5; 7 bases fit TRBD1. V trimming: 5 bases; J trimming: 4 bases; junction bases outside the gene matches: 14. The CDR3 totals 17 residues. The CDR3 is CASSLTTGPTRNQPQHF. Written as DNA, the CDR3 is TGTGCCAGCAGTCTGACGACAGGGCCCACCCGAAATCAGCCCCAGCATTTT.

The V gene is TRBV29-1, the J gene TRBJ2-3; 9 bases line up with TRBD2. The CDR3 is 16 residues long. V lost 5 bases to trimming and J lost 4 bases; unmatched junction nucleotides: 13. Per the germline V gene, CDR1 is SQVTM and CDR2 is ANQGSEA. The CDR3 reads CSVRSHIAGVADTQYF. As DNA, the CDR3 is TGCAGCGTTCGAAGCCATATAGCGGGAGTAGCAGATACGCAGTATTTT.

The chain links TRBV15 to TRBJ2-6, with D perhaps matching TRBD1 or TRBD2 (5 bases each). This CDR3 region has 13 residues. Per the germline V gene, CDR1 is LNHNV and CDR2 is YYDKDF (reference sequence). The V and J ends lost 8 bases and 0 bases respectively, with 5 bases between them. CDR3 nucleotides: TGTGCCACCGGGGGCTCTGGGGCCAACGTCCTGACTTTC. Amino acids: CATGGSGANVLTF.

The chain recombines TRBV9 with TRBJ2-3; D not resolved. This CDR3 contains 15 residues. Trimming took off 1 base at V and 0 bases at J, with 9 bases between the two ends. The V gene's germline CDR1 is SGDLS and CDR2 YYNGEE. The CDR3 is CASSVHTVSTDTQYF. The CDR3 region has the DNA TGTGCCAGCAGCGTACATACCGTGAGCACAGATACGCAGTATTTT.

The V call is TRBV4-1, the J call TRBJ2-1, with TRBD2 matching 9 bases. The V gene end was trimmed by 5 bases and the J gene end by 7 bases; junction bases not matched to a gene: 6. Looked up from germline, CDR1 is MGHRA and CDR2 is YSYEKL. CDR3 size: 14 residues. The CDR3 sequence is CASSLRTSDNEQFF. The CDR3 DNA sequence: TGCGCCAGCAGCTTACGGACTAGCGATAATGAGCAGTTCTTC.

This clonotype has a single count. The chain combines TRBV14 with TRBJ2-5; D gene ambiguous. Germline lookup yields CDR1 SGHDN and CDR2 FVKESK. The CDR3 covers 18 residues. Trimming took off 0 bases at V and 2 bases at J, with 19 bases between the two ends. The CDR3 region has the DNA TGTGCCAGCAGCCAAGATCTTGCGTACAGAGGTGTTCAAGAGACCCAGTACTTC. Protein: CASSQDLAYRGVQETQYF.

The V call is TRBV2, the J call TRBJ2-3; unclear D gene. Trimming removed 1 base from V and 2 bases from J, with 7 bases in between. The CDR3 is 14 residues long. Germline V gene sequence: CDR1 SNHLY, CDR2 FYNNEI. The CDR3 DNA follows: TGTGCCAGCAGTGAAGAGGGTATCACAGATACGCAGTATTTT. This sequence encodes CASSEEGITDTQYF.